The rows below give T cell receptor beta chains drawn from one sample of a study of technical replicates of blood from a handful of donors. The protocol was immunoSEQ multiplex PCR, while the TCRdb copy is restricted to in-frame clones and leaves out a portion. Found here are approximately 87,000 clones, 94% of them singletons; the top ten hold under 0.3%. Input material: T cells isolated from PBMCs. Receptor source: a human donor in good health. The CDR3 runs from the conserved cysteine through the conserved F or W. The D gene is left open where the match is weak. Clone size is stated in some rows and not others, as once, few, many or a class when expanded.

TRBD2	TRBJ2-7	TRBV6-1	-	TGTGCCAGCAGTGTTTCGGGGGGAGGTTACGAGCAGTACTTC	CASSVSGGGYEQYF
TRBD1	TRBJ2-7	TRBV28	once	TGTGCCAGCAGTCCCGAGACAGGGACCTACGAGCAGTACTTC	CASSPETGTYEQYF
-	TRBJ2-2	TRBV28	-	TGTGCCAGCAGCCTCCTTCCCGGGGAGCTGTTTTTT	CASSLLPGELFF
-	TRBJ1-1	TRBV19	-	TGTGCCAGTAGTATTTCCAGTCAGGGGAACACTGAAGCTTTCTTT	CASSISSQGNTEAFF
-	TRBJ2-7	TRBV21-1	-	TGTGCCAGCAGGTGGACTAGCGGGAGGGGCCACGAGCAGTACTTC	CASRWTSGRGHEQYF
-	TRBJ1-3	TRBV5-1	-	TGCGCCAGCAGCTTGGCCTCCACAAGTGCTGGAAACACCATATATTTT	CASSLASTSAGNTIYF
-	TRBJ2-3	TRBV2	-	TGTGCCAGCAGTGAGTGGAGCAGAAGTCCAGATACGCAGTATTTT	CASSEWSRSPDTQYF
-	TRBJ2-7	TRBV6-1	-	TGTGCCAGCAGGGACACGGGGACTTACGAGCAGTACTTC	CASRDTGTYEQYF
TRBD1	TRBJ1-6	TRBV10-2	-	TGCGCCAGCAGTGAAGTAGGGACAGCCGATAATTCACCCCTCCACTTT	CASSEVGTADNSPLHF
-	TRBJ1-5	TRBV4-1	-	TGCGCCAGCAGCCAACTCGTATTACAGAGCAATCAGCCCCAGCATTTT	CASSQLVLQSNQPQHF
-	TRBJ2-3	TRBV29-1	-	TGCAGCGTCCTTAGGGGAATAGAGACAGATACGCAGTATTTT	CSVLRGIETDTQYF
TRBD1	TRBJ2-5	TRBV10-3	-	TGTGCCATCGGGACAGCCCAAGAGACCCAGTACTTC	CAIGTAQETQYF
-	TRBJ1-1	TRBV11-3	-	TGTGCCAGCAGCTTAGAGGGGGGGGCTGAAGCTTTCTTT	CASSLEGGAEAFF
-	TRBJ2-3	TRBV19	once	TGTGCTTGCGGTCCAGTCACAGATACGCAGTATTTT	CACGPVTDTQYF
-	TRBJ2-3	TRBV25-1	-	TGTGCCAGCAGTGAATACGCAGATACGCAGTATTTT	CASSEYADTQYF
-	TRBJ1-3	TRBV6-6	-	TGTGCCAGCAGTTACTCCGGGGTTAGTGGAAACACCATATATTTT	CASSYSGVSGNTIYF
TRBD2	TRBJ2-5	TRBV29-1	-	TGCAGCGTTGAGACTAGCGGGAGTCTCTCCGAGACCCAGTACTTC	CSVETSGSLSETQYF
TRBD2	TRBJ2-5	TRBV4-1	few	TGCGCCAGCAGTAGACTAGCGGGGGTTGAGACCCAGTACTTC	CASSRLAGVETQYF
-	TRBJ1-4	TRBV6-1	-	TGTGCCAGCAGTGATATTAATGAAAAACTGTTTTTT	CASSDINEKLFF
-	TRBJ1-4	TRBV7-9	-	TGTGCCAGCAGCAAAACAGGGTCGGGTGAAAAACTGTTTTTT	CASSKTGSGEKLFF
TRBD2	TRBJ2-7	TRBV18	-	TGTGCCAGCTCACCAGGACTAGTGGGGGAGCAGTACTTC	CASSPGLVGEQYF
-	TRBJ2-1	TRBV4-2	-	TGTGCCAGCAGCGCGGGACTCGGAACCTACAATGAGCAGTTCTTC	CASSAGLGTYNEQFF
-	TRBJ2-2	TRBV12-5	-	TGTGCTAGTGGTCCCCCTAACCTCCTAGGCACCGGGGAGCTGTTTTTT	CASGPPNLLGTGELFF
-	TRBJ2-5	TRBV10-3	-	TGTGCCATCAGTGTGTTTTCGGGTTCGAGAAGTGAGACCCAGTACTTC	CAISVFSGSRSETQYF